This entry features one T cell receptor beta chain sequence. Its specific antigen is unknown. No per-base quality is available; no much larger clone lies one base away. These data belong to a study of CD8 T cells in Susac syndrome (dated by TCRdb to about 2019). About the study as a whole: The study used repertoire sequencing to test whether antigen drove CD8+ T cell activation and differentiation in Susac syndrome. The clonality of the CD8+ T cell repertoire was compared across approximately eleven healthy donors, roughly 14 Susac syndrome patients and under 18 multiple sclerosis patients.

RNA was extracted using the RNeasy kit, and roughly 0.45 to 1 microgram was reverse transcribed with random hexamers. The immunoSEQ multiplex PCR assay, covering 54 Vbeta and 13 Jbeta segments, was used to amplify TCR beta CDR3 regions. PCR amplification bias was corrected by using a synthetic template baseline for primer optimization and computational correction. The authors' analysis ran thus. Only productive sequences were kept, with reads annotated to V, D and J genes according to IMGT and analyzed in immunoSEQ Analyzer. To calculate clonality, Shannon entropy was normalized by log2 of the number of productive unique sequences and then subtracted from one. For each patient and control, public and private clones were evaluated among the 100 most prevalent clones. A clone was defined as Susac-specific if it was absent from the healthy and MS cohorts, from some 1,100 published viral clones and from other ImmuneACCESS disease sequences. The public reads were reanalyzed by TCRdb: fastp trimming at Q25, MiXCR alignment, in-frame beta chains only. Each CDR3 protein appears once, grouped with its most common genes and DNA. These V and J calls originate from TCRdb's pipeline instead of the authors' own analysis. This sample lists about 120,000 distinct CDR3 sequences; 92% were detected once. Around 0.12% of the sample is in the top ten clones.

Study-wide conclusions, independent of this receptor: The number of individuals in the TCR sequencing and HLA analysis was acknowledged as relatively small.

Counted from cysteine to phenylalanine, this CDR3 has 17 amino acids. The kept DNA is CDR3 alone, 51 bases in frame from the first base. The V end loses 2 bases and the J end loses 0 bases, and a stretch of 11 bases separates them. From a lookup of the germline V gene, CDR1 and CDR2 are MDHEN and SYDVKM. High-throughput TCR beta sequencing profiled peripheral blood CD8+ and CD4+ T cells from healthy donors, Susac syndrome patients and multiple sclerosis patients. Healthy donors were age- and sex-matched controls. Bulk CD8+ and CD4+ T cells were purified magnetically by negative isolation, whereas CD8+ TEMRA cells were enriched by FACS. Blood was drawn into EDTA tubes, processed within 24 hours, and PBMCs were isolated by density gradient centrifugation. PBMCs destined for TCR sequencing were cryopreserved in liquid nitrogen and later thawed in a 37 °C water bath. The sorted or isolated CD4+, CD8+ and CD8+ TEMRA cells reached a purity of at least 90%.

Sequenced input: CD8+ T cells from PBMCs. The receptor was derived from a human donor in good health. This chain joins TRBV28 to TRBJ2-6; the D gene assignment is ambiguous. The CDR3 in this case is CASSLPLGPSGANVLTF. The bases are TGTGCCAGCAGTTTACCTTTGGGCCCCTCTGGGGCCAACGTCCTGACTTTC. Reference TRBV28 and TRBJ2-6 proteins supply the regions before and after the CDR3; the full variable domain is: DVKVTQSSRYLVKRTGEKVFLECVQDMDHENMFWYRQDPGLGLRLIYFSYDVKMKEKGDIPEGYSVSREKKERFSLILESASTNQTSMYLCASSLPLGPSGANVLTFGAGSRLTVL.